The next 26 T cell receptor beta chains were all read from a single sample in a study of graft-versus-host responses after intestinal transplantation. Profiled with immunoSEQ multiplex PCR; TCRdb holds only in-frame clones, not every one. The sample includes tens of thousands of clones, 70% to 90% seen only once; the top ten take approximately 10%. This specimen consisted of PBMCs, obtained approximately 460 days after intestinal transplantation. These receptor sequences come from a human patient who received an intestinal transplant, so some T cells may come from the graft donor.

The chain carries TRBV5-1 and TRBJ2-1, with TRBD2 matching 9 bases. Germline CDR1 is SGHRS and CDR2 is YFSETQ. V gave up 4 bases and J gave up 4 bases; unmatched junction bases: 6. CDR3 length: 15 residues. The CDR3 spells CASSRSGGLYNEQFF. CDR3 in DNA: TGCGCCAGCAGCCGTAGCGGGGGCCTTTACAATGAGCAGTTCTTC.

Written as DNA, the CDR3 is TGTGCCAGCAGTTACCCAAAATGGACAGGGGACGAGCAGTACTTC. This translates into CASSYPKWTGDEQYF. The gene calls are TRBV6-5 and TRBJ2-7; 9 bases line up with TRBD1. V lost 2 bases, J lost 5 bases, and 7 bases stayed unmatched. This CDR3 has 15 amino acids. CDR1 is MNHEY and CDR2 is SVGAGI in the germline V gene.

The V gene is TRBV27, the J gene TRBJ2-7, with D maybe TRBD1 (5 bases). The CDR3 covers 14 residues. V was cut by 1 base and J by 5 bases, with 12 bases left in between. Looked up from germline, CDR1 is MNHEY and CDR2 is SMNVEV (reference sequence). The CDR3 protein is CASSLLGEIDEQYF. CDR3 coding DNA: TGTGCCAGCAGTTTATTAGGGGAAATAGACGAGCAGTACTTC.

The chain joins TRBV7-3 to TRBJ2-1; TRBD2 agrees at 7 bases. V shed 5 bases, J shed 6 bases, and the junction held 4 bases outside the gene matches. The CDR3 loop spans 13 amino acids. Germline V CDR1 and CDR2: SGHTA, FQGTGA. The DNA for the CDR3 is TGTGCCAGCAGCCTCGGACTAGGCAATGAGCAGTTCTTC. Translated, it gives CASSLGLGNEQFF.

This chain connects TRBV27 to TRBJ2-7; 7 nucleotides align to TRBD2. Germline CDR1 is MNHEY and CDR2 is SMNVEV (reference sequence). This CDR3 is 16 amino acids long. The junction had 11 bases not matched to a gene; V was cut back by 6 bases and J by 0 bases. The CDR3 sequence is CASSPSLADLSYEQYF. CDR3 in DNA: TGTGCCAGCAGCCCCTCCCTAGCGGACCTCTCCTACGAGCAGTACTTC.

The rearrangement links TRBV4-2 to TRBJ2-5; 12 positions agree with TRBD2. V gave up 2 bases and J gave up 4 bases; unmatched junction bases: 5. This CDR3 is 16 amino acids long. Germline V gene lookup returns CDR1 LGHNA and CDR2 YNFKEQ. CDR3 residues: CASSQRTSGIPETQYF. In DNA, the CDR3 is TGTGCCAGCAGCCAAAGGACTAGCGGGATCCCAGAGACCCAGTACTTC.

This chain uses TRBV29-1 with TRBJ1-1; 10 nucleotides agree with TRBD1. Germline V gene lookup returns CDR1 SQVTM and CDR2 ANQGSEA. The CDR3 sequence is 13 residues long. The V gene end was trimmed by 7 bases and the J gene end by 7 bases; junction bases not matched to a gene: 9. CDR3 coding DNA: TGCAGCGCTGGGGGACAGGGGATTATTGAAGCTTTCTTT. It is translated as CSAGGQGIIEAFF.

The gene calls are TRBV7-9 and TRBJ2-3, with a tentative D call TRBD2 (5 bases). The V end was cut by 7 bases, the J end by 3 bases, with 8 bases between. The CDR3 runs 12 residues. Per the germline V gene, CDR1 is SEHNR and CDR2 is FQNEAQ (reference sequence). The CDR3 sequence: CASTEETDTQYF. The CDR3 bases are TGTGCCAGCACGGAGGAGACAGATACGCAGTATTTT.

The CDR3 bases are TGTGCCAGCAGCTCGACACAGGGTCGAACCGGGGAGCTGTTTTTT. Translated: CASSSTQGRTGELFF. The chain is built from TRBV7-9 and TRBJ2-2; D may be TRBD1 (6 bases). Trimming took off 4 bases at V and 5 bases at J, with 14 bases between the two ends. This CDR3 has 15 residues. Germline V gene lookup returns CDR1 SEHNR and CDR2 FQNEAQ (reference sequence).

The chain uses TRBV28 and TRBJ1-2, with D unresolved. Deletions cut 8 bases from V and 8 bases from J, with 9 bases between. The CDR3 is 10 amino acids. The V gene's germline CDR1 is MDHEN and CDR2 SYDVKM. The CDR3 is CASRSTGYTF. The CDR3 DNA follows: TGTGCCAGCCGCAGTACGGGCTACACCTTC.

This chain links TRBV11-2 with TRBJ1-5; possible D gene TRBD1, 6 bases. CDR3 length: 15 residues. Germline V lookup: CDR1 SGHAT, CDR2 FQNNGV. Trimming shortened V by 3 bases and J by 4 bases, and 13 bases separated the two germline ends. CDR3 sequence: CASSLGQGINQPQHF. CDR3 DNA: TGTGCCAGCAGCTTGGGGCAGGGGATTAATCAGCCCCAGCATTTT.

This sequence joins TRBV28 and TRBJ1-6; no definite D call. The CDR3 has 15 residues. The ends were cut back, 1 base at V and 0 bases at J, with 4 bases in the middle. In germline, CDR1 is MDHEN, CDR2 SYDVKM. Here the CDR3 DNA reads TGTGCCAGCAGTTTATCCAGCTCCTATAATTCACCCCTCCACTTT. This translates into CASSLSSSYNSPLHF.

The chain is built from TRBV18 and TRBJ2-5; tentative D call: TRBD2 (6 bases). The germline V and J ends were trimmed by 3 bases and 5 bases, with 16 bases remaining between them. The CDR3 runs to 15 residues. Germline lookup yields CDR1 KGHSH and CDR2 LQKENI. CDR3 DNA: TGTGCCAGCTCACCGAGCGGGCGGGCTTTGGAGACCCAGTACTTC. Residues: CASSPSGRALETQYF.

The J gene is TRBJ1-1, the V gene TRBV7-4; D call uncertain. Germline V gene lookup returns CDR1 SGHVT and CDR2 SQSDAQ. Trimming left V 5 bases short and J 5 bases short, with 30 bases between. The CDR3 is 19 residues long. The CDR3 DNA follows: TGTGCCAGCAGCCAAGAGTTTATGACTCTTGGAGCCCTGTGGACTGAAGCTTTCTTT. As protein: CASSQEFMTLGALWTEAFF. The entire variable domain, with the rest obtained from reference TRBV7-4 and TRBJ1-1, is as follows: GAGVSQSPRYKVAKRGRDVALRCDSISGHVTLYWYRQTLGQGSEVLTYSQSDAQRDKSGRPSGRFSAERPERSVSTLKIQRTEQGDSAVYLCASSQEFMTLGALWTEAFFGQGTRLTVV.

The genes are TRBV5-1 and TRBJ2-3, with D possibly matching TRBD2 (6 bases). Trimming took 0 bases from V and 0 from J, leaving 11 bases between them. Germline-derived CDR1 and CDR2 are SGHRS and YFSETQ. The CDR3 has 16 amino acids. The CDR3 is CASSLAGLASTDTQYF. CDR3 coding DNA: TGCGCCAGCAGCTTGGCGGGACTGGCTAGCACAGATACGCAGTATTTT.

The chain uses TRBV4-1 and TRBJ2-2; 9 bases map to TRBD2. With V trimmed by 3 bases and J by 5 bases, 7 bases remained unmatched. The CDR3 contains 16 residues. Germline lookup yields CDR1 MGHRA and CDR2 YSYEKL. The CDR3 region is CASSQERGVWTGELFF. As DNA, the CDR3 is TGCGCCAGCAGCCAGGAGCGGGGGGTGTGGACCGGGGAGCTGTTTTTT.

The chain has TRBV30 and TRBJ2-5, with 9 bases aligning to TRBD2. The length of the CDR3 is 14 residues. Germline loops: CDR1 GTSNPN, CDR2 SVGIG (reference sequence). The V gene end was trimmed by 5 bases and the J gene end by 2 bases; junction bases not matched to a gene: 6. The CDR3 DNA reads TGTGCCTGGCGGCCAGCGGGGGGACAAGAGACCCAGTACTTC. Translated, it gives CAWRPAGGQETQYF.

This chain links TRBV28 with TRBJ1-5, with 7 nucleotides matching TRBD1. This CDR3 is built from 15 residues. Germline V gene sequence: CDR1 MDHEN, CDR2 SYDVKM. After removal of 5 bases from V and 7 bases from J, the junction contained 11 bases not matched to a gene. CDR3 protein: CASSIPPGTEQPQHF. The CDR3, as DNA: TGTGCCAGCAGTATCCCCCCGGGGACAGAGCAGCCCCAGCATTTT.

This clone was found a few times. This chain connects TRBV6-5 to TRBJ2-1; a weak D match, TRBD2 (6 bases). V shed 6 bases and J shed 5 bases, with 14 bases lying between them. Germline CDR1 MNHEY, CDR2 SVGAGI. The CDR3 consists of 14 residues. The CDR3 DNA reads TGTGCCAGCAGCCGGGACTTAGCGCACAATGAGCAGTTCTTC. Protein sequence: CASSRDLAHNEQFF.

The chain carries TRBV5-1 and TRBJ1-2; D gene ambiguous. The CDR3 runs to 15 residues. Germline CDR1 is SGHRS and CDR2 is YFSETQ. The V and J ends lost 0 bases and 0 bases respectively, with 9 bases between them. The chain's CDR3 is CASSLGQASNYGYTF. The CDR3 coding sequence is TGCGCCAGCAGCTTGGGGCAGGCTTCTAACTATGGCTACACCTTC.

The chain has TRBV7-4 and TRBJ1-3; TRBD1 matches 8 bases. The CDR3 loop spans 16 amino acids. The J segment lost 0 bases and the V segment lost 6 bases, leaving 7 bases of the junction unmatched. CDR1 SGHVT and CDR2 SQSDAQ come from the germline V gene. The CDR3 sequence: CASRNRGSPSGNTIYF. CDR3 DNA: TGTGCCAGCAGGAACAGGGGGAGTCCCTCTGGAAACACCATATATTTT. Full variable domain (outside the CDR3, taken from reference TRBV7-4 and TRBJ1-3): GAGVSQSPRYKVAKRGRDVALRCDSISGHVTLYWYRQTLGQGSEVLTYSQSDAQRDKSGRPSGRFSAERPERSVSTLKIQRTEQGDSAVYLCASRNRGSPSGNTIYFGEGSWLTVV.

The chain recombines TRBV11-2 with TRBJ2-7; D not resolved. Trimming removed 3 bases from V and 3 bases from J, with 9 bases in between. In germline, CDR1 is SGHAT, CDR2 FQNNGV. The CDR3 consists of 13 residues. DNA for the CDR3: TGTGCCAGCAGCTTTGGCTTCGTCTACGAGCAGTACTTC. Protein product: CASSFGFVYEQYF. Combining the CDR3 with reference TRBV11-2 and TRBJ2-7 gives the whole variable domain EAGVAQSPRYKIIEKRQSVAFWCNPISGHATLYWYQQILGQGPKLLIQFQNNGVVDDSQLPKDRFSAERLKGVDSTLKIQPAKLEDSAVYLCASSFGFVYEQYFGPGTRLTVT.

The chain is built from TRBV6-1 and TRBJ1-1, with a possible D match to TRBD1 (5 bases). Trimming cost V 3 bases and J 5 bases, with 13 bases left between them. This CDR3 contains 14 residues. Germline assignment: CDR1 MNHNS and CDR2 SASEGT. CDR3 sequence (DNA): TGTGCCAGCAGTGACAGGGTTGGGTGGACTGAAGCTTTCTTT. Amino acid sequence: CASSDRVGWTEAFF.

This clone was detected only a few times. This chain connects TRBV5-6 to TRBJ2-2; TRBD1 matches 7 bases. The CDR3 is 16 residues long. V dropped 0 bases and J dropped 4; count of bases not matched to a gene: 6. The germline V gene encodes CDR1 SGHDT and CDR2 YYEEEE. DNA of the CDR3: TGTGCCAGCAGCTTGGGGACAGGCATTACCACCGGGGAGCTGTTTTTT. As protein: CASSLGTGITTGELFF.

V and J are TRBV4-1 and TRBJ2-5; TRBD2 matches 7 bases. The V gene end was trimmed by 0 bases and the J gene end by 4 bases; junction bases not matched to a gene: 2. CDR3 length: 14 amino acids. Per the germline V gene, CDR1 is MGHRA and CDR2 is YSYEKL. DNA of the CDR3: TGCGCCAGCAGCCAAGATGCTAGCGGAGAGACCCAGTACTTC. Its translation is CASSQDASGETQYF.

The chain combines TRBV6-1 with TRBJ1-3; tentatively, D is TRBD1 (6 bases). This CDR3 is built from 13 residues. Trimming left V 10 bases short and J 4 bases short, with 14 bases between. CDR1 and CDR2 from the germline V gene are MNHNS and SASEGT. CDR3 protein: CATLQGNGNTIYF. The CDR3 coding sequence is TGTGCCACCCTACAGGGTAACGGAAACACCATATATTTT.